The source of this T cell receptor (beta chain) is a study of blood T cell repertoires in COVID-19 (TCRdb year 2020). Background on the whole study: Samples covering the acute and convalescent phases of COVID-19 were provided by collaborators in the United States, Italy and Spain. The material from the prospective study consisted of cDNA or gDNA derived from T cells, B-cell-depleted T cells, or PBMCs. The dataset comprised deeply sampled blood TCRbeta repertoires from subjects exposed to, actively infected with, or recovered from COVID-19. The repertoires were made available in a free public database intended to serve as a resource for research on the immune response to SARS-CoV-2. The samples were drawn from the first 160 participants of the ongoing ImmuneRACE study and from 1,200 or so subjects provided by 6 global collaborators. A de-identified subject ID, COVID-19 status, age in years and sex were almost always included in the sample metadata. Where HLA class I and class II types were available, the types were taken from metadata supplied by the sample provider, not from assay-based typing. Overall results and qualifications from the work: How much clinical and demographic metadata was included differed by source and by participant, and the metadata was provided uncurated.

About this clone itself: Its specific antigen is unknown. No per-base quality is available; no much larger clone lies one base away.

The collaborating institutions used their own protocols to collect whole blood in K2EDTA tubes. For TCRbeta analysis, collaborators shipped samples in one of three forms: frozen whole blood, isolated PBMCs, or DNA extracted from either of those sample types. TCRbeta CDR3 regions were amplified from genomic DNA by means of the immunoSEQ Assay, a bias-controlled multiplex PCR. As for how the authors treated the data: Nucleated cell counts per sample were estimated from amplification of reference gene primers within the assay. To quantify the absolute abundance of each unique TCRbeta CDR3 rearrangement, sequence reads were collapsed and filtered. Productive Simpson clonality was computed per sample as the square root of Simpson's diversity index over productive rearrangements. The source is immuneACCESS, and TCRdb retained only in-frame sequences with V and J called. Part of the clones is not carried over; for the studies checked, unresolved V genes explain less than half of this, and the remainder is unexplained. For V, J and clone size, that table is used; D and trimming come from the DNA. The sample contains approximately 140,000 clones, approximately 90% of them found a single time. The top ten clonotypes cover over 3.5% of the sample.

V is reduced by 2 bases and J by 0 bases, leaving a spacing of 19 bases between them. The CDR1 and CDR2 encoded by the germline V gene are SGHRS and YFSETQ. Reading from cysteine to phenylalanine, the CDR3 counts 18 amino acids. The sequence is cut down to CDR3 DNA, 54 bases in frame from base 1. This clonotype originated in a woman aged 55-69 years with active or convalescent COVID-19. The specimen was peripheral blood. The chain joins TRBV5-1 to TRBJ2-3; the D gene is possibly TRBD2, with 5 bases matching. The DNA sequence is as follows: TGCGCCAGCAGCTTTGAGGGCCCCAGCGGAACTAGCACAGATACGCAGTATTTT. Translated, it reads CASSFEGPSGTSTDTQYF.